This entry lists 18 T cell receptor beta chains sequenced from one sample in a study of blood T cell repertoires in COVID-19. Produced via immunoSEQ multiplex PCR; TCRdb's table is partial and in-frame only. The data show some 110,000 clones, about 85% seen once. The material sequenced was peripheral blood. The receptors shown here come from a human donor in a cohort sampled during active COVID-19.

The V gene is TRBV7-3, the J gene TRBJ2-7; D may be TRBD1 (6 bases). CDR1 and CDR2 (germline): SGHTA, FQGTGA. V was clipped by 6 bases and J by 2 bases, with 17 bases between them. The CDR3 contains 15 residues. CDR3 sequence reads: CASSPVGTQTYEQYF. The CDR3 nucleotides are TGTGCCAGCAGTCCCGTGGGGACACAAACCTACGAGCAGTACTTC.

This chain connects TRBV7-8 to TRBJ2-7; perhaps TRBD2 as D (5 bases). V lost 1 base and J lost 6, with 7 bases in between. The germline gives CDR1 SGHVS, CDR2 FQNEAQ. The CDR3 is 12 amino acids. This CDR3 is CASSLVAGEQYF. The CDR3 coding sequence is TGTGCCAGCAGCTTAGTTGCGGGCGAGCAGTACTTC. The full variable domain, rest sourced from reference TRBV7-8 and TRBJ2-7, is GAGVSQSPRYKVAKRGQDVALRCDPISGHVSLFWYQQALGQGPEFLTYFQNEAQLDKSGLPSDRFFAERPEGSVSTLKIQRTQQEDSAVYLCASSLVAGEQYFGPGTRLTVT.

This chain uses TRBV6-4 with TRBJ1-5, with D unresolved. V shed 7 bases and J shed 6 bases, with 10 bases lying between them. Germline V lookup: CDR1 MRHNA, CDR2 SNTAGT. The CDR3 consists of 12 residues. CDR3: CASTVGSQPQHF. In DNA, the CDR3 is TGTGCCAGCACAGTTGGGAGTCAGCCCCAGCATTTT.

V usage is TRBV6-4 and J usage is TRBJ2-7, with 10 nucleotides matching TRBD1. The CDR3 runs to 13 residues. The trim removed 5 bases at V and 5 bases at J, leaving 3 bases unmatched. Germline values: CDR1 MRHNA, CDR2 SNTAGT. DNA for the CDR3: TGTGCCAGCAGTCGGACAGGGGGAAACGAGCAGTACTTC. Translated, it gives CASSRTGGNEQYF.

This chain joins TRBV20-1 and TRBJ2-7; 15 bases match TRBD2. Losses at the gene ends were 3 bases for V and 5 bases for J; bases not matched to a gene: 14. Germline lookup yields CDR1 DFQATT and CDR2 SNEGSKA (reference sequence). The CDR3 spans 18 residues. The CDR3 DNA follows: TGCAGTGCTAGTCCCCGGGGGACTAGCGGGAGGTACGGCCACGAGCAGTACTTC. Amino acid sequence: CSASPRGTSGRYGHEQYF.

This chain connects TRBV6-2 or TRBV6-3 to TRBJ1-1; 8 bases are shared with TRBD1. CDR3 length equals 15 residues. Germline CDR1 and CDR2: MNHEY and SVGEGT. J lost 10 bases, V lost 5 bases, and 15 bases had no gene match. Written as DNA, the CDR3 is TGTGCCAGCAGTACCCCCGACAGGGGAAATCTGGGAGCTTTCTTT. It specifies CASSTPDRGNLGAFF.

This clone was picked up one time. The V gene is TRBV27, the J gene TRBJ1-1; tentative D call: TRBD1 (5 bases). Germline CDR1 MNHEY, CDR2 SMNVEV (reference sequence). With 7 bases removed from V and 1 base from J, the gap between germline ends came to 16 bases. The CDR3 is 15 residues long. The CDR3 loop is CASTYSRGGNTEAFF. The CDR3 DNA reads TGTGCCAGCACCTATAGTCGGGGGGGGAACACTGAAGCTTTCTTT.

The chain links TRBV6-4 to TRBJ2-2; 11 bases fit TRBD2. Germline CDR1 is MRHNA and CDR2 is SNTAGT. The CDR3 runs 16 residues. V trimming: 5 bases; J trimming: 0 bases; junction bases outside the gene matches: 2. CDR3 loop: CASSRTSGSNTGELFF. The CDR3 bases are TGTGCCAGCAGTCGGACTAGCGGGTCGAACACCGGGGAGCTGTTTTTT.

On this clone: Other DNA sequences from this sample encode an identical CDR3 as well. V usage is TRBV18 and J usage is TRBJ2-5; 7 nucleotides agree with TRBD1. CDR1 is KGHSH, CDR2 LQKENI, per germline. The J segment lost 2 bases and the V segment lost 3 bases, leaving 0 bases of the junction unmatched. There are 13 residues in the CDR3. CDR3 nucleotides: TGTGCCAGCTCACCGGGACAGCAAGAGACCCAGTACTTC. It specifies CASSPGQQETQYF.

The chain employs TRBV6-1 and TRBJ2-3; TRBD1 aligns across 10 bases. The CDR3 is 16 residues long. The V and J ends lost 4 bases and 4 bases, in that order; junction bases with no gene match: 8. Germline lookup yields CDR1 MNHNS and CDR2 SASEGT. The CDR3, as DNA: TGTGCCAGCAGTGCGACAGGGGGCGGACGGGCAGATACGCAGTATTTT. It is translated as CASSATGGGRADTQYF.

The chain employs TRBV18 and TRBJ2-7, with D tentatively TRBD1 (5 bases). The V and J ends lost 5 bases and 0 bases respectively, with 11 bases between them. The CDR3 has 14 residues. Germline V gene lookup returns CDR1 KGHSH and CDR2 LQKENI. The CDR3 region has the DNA TGTGCCAGCTCATACCTCGACAGCTCCTACGAGCAGTACTTC. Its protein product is CASSYLDSSYEQYF. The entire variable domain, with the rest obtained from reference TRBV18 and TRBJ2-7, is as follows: NAGVMQNPRHLVRRRGQEARLRCSPMKGHSHVYWYRQLPEEGLKFMVYLQKENIIDESGMPKERFSAEFPKEGPSILRIQQVVRGDSAAYFCASSYLDSSYEQYFGPGTRLTVT.

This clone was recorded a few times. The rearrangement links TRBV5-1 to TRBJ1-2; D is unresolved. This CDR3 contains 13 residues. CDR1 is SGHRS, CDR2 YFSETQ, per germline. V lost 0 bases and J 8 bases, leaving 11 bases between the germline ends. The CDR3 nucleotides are TGCGCCAGCAGCTTGGAGTGGGAGGCGGGCTACACCTTC. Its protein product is CASSLEWEAGYTF.

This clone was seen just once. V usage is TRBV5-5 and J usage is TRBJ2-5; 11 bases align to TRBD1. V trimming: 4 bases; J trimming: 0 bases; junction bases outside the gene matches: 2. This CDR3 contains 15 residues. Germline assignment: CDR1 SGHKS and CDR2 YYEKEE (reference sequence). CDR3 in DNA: TGTGCCAGCAGCCAGGACAGGGGGCACCAAGAGACCCAGTACTTC. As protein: CASSQDRGHQETQYF.

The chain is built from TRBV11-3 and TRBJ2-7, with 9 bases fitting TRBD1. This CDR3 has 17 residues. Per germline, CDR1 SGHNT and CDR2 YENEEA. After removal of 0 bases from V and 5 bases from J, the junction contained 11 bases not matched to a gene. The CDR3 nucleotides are TGTGCCAGCAGCTTAGAATCCGGGACAGGGTACCTAAACGAGCAGTACTTC. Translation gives CASSLESGTGYLNEQYF.

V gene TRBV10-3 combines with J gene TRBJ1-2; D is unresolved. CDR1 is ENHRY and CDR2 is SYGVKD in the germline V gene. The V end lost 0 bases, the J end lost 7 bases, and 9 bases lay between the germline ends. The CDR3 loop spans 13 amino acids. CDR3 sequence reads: CAISESTLLGYTF. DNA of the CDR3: TGTGCCATCAGTGAGTCGACACTCCTTGGCTACACCTTC.

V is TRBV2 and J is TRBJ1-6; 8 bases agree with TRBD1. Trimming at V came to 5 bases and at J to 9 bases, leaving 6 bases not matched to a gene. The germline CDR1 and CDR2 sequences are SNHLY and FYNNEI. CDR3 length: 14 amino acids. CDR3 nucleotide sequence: TGTGCCAGCAGTCAGAGACAGGGGACTTCACCCCTCCACTTT. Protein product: CASSQRQGTSPLHF.

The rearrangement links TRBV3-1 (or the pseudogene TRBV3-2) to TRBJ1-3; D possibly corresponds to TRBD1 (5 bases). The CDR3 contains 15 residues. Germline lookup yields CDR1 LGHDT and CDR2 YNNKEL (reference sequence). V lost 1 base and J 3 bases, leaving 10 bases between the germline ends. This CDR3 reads CASSQAGTGGNTIYF. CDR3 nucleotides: TGTGCCAGCAGCCAAGCAGGGACTGGTGGAAACACCATATATTTT.

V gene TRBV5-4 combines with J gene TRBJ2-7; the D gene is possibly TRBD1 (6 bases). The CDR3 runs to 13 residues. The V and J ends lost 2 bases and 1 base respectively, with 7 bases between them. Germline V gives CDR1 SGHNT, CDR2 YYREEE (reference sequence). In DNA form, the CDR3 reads TGTGCCAGCAGCTTTAGGGGGTCCTACGAGCAGTACTTC. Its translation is CASSFRGSYEQYF.